Included here is one T cell receptor beta chain sequence, with context. Some clones are missing from TCRdb's copy, which holds only in-frame ones; the method was immunoSEQ multiplex PCR. The table has 440,000 or so clones, 90% seen once. The record originates from a study of Ad26.COV2.S vaccination and SARS-CoV-2 variants. Specified treatment: 15 to 20 received Ad26.COV2.S at low or high dose, single or two shots; about 5 received placebo; per-sample allocation not given. Sample collection was performed on day 63 after the first vaccine or placebo injection. Germline loops: CDR1 MNHEY, CDR2 SVGAGI. This CDR3 has 13 amino acids. The ends were cut back, 5 bases at V and 3 bases at J, with 11 bases in the middle.

The chain employs TRBV6-5 and TRBJ2-7; possibly TRBD1 for D (6 bases). This receptor was taken from a person aged 18-65 years who received the Ad26.COV2.S COVID-19 vaccine or a placebo. Sequences were derived from peripheral blood, sampled in a trial of Ad26.COV2.S vaccine versus placebo. This CDR3 reads CASSRDNLYEQYF. CDR3 in DNA: TGTGCCAGCAGTAGGGACAACCTCTACGAGCAGTACTTC.